This section outlines one T cell receptor (beta chain) sequence together with its context. Participants had their cohort set by participant-reported clinical history. The data stem from a study of blood T cell repertoires in COVID-19. Study summary: Nucleic acid was either cDNA or gDNA, and it came from T cells, B-cell-depleted T cells, or PBMCs.

The CDR3 is made up of 15 amino acids. The V end was cut by 0 bases, the J end by 2 bases, with 10 bases between. Germline V lookup: CDR1 SGDLS, CDR2 YYNGEE. Authors' data handling: Estimates of nucleated cell counts were drawn from the amplification of reference gene primers. Here immunoSEQ multiplex PCR was the method, and the copy in TCRdb shows in-frame clones only, minus some. That table supplies the V and J calls and clone size; D and trimming were determined from the DNA. Of fewer than 450,000 clones in the sample, more than 75% were seen once. Sequenced material: PBMCs or T cells enriched from blood (not recorded which). This receptor was identified in a woman between 18 and 29 years old who had recovered from COVID-19. The V call is TRBV9, the J call TRBJ2-3; D might be TRBD2 (6 bases). The CDR3 is CASSVVGGITDTQYF. CDR3 coding DNA: TGTGCCAGCAGCGTAGTCGGGGGAATCACAGATACGCAGTATTTT.